This is a list of T cell receptor beta chains from one sample in a study of long-term antiretroviral therapy in people with HIV. Profiled with immunoSEQ multiplex PCR; TCRdb holds only in-frame clones, not every one. The repertoire holds 25,000 to 30,000 clones, with around 84% as singletons. Sequencing was performed on unsorted PBMCs, taken 0.4 years after starting antiretroviral therapy. The receptor set was obtained from a man aged 18 to 35 with HIV. CDR3s include the opening cysteine and the closing phenylalanine or tryptophan. Each record gives: V gene, D gene, CDR3 protein. A D gene is named only where the DNA matches it firmly.

TRBV7-2 | TRBD1 | CASSPGDRKTRHPEQYF
TRBV7-9 | . | CASSLETSNTEAFF
TRBV10-1 | . | CASSEATFRGKGYEQYF
TRBV7-9 | . | CASSSTGRADTQYF
TRBV28 | TRBD1 | CASSLNAAGGNEQFF
TRBV6-1 | . | CASSEQKNYGYTF
TRBV4-3 | TRBD1 | CASSLQGEEDEKLFF
TRBV5-4 | . | CASSLGQGGNIQYF
TRBV7-8 | TRBD1 | CASSLDLGPDRALYNEQFF
TRBV14 | TRBD1 | CASSPWTGVGEDQYF
TRBV4-3 | TRBD1 | CASSQTRTGEDIQYF
TRBV2 | TRBD1 | CASSGTGDYQPQHF
TRBV6-5 | . | CASRGGSEAFF
TRBV27 | . | CASGLSGNTEAFF
TRBV29-1 | . | CSVEKEGLTEAFF
TRBV4-1 | . | CASSQETYNEQFF
TRBV9 | . | CASSQAGRTYNSPLHF
TRBV28 | TRBD2 | CASSRLAGDPDTQYF
TRBV18 | . | CASSSSGKGSNTEAFF
TRBV7-9 | TRBD1 | CASSPAQGTASGNTIYF
TRBV7-2 | . | CASSFRDFYYEQYF
TRBV10-3 | TRBD1 | CATLPGTDSTNEKLFF
TRBV6-5 | . | CASSPNGIGEQYF
TRBV6-5 | TRBD2 | CASRGGGAHNEQFF
TRBV28 | TRBD1 | CASSFRGTGGVAFF
TRBV5-6 | . | CASSFWTVPGEPQHF
TRBV19 | . | CAIRRGNTEAFF
TRBV28 | . | CASSYSPGRATNYGYTF
TRBV23-1 | . | CASSLDSSYEQYF
TRBV6-6 | . | CASRTGTLSPLYF
TRBV9 | . | CASSPLFALNTEAFF
TRBV6-5 | TRBD1 | CASSPDRVWIEAFF
TRBV19 | . | CASSLLAGPNQPQHF
TRBV9 | TRBD2 | CASSPSGGTSEQFF
TRBV19 | . | CASSIGGGPMDTQYF
TRBV19 | . | CASSIDDTGYGYTF
TRBV28 | TRBD1 | CASGYRDRGRETQYF
TRBV5-4 | . | CASSLRGGVGVSSEQFF
TRBV5-8 | . | CASSLATVEAFF